This TCR beta chain is from a study of chemoradiotherapy in HPV16-positive cancers. Findings of the study overall: During treatment, candidate HPV-specific clones and E7-related motifs expanded in tumor. For HPV16-positive patients, expanding HPV-responsive T cells associated with longer recurrence-free survival. The functional HPV-specific definition rests on just a couple of HPV16-positive patients.

Measured with immunoSEQ multiplex PCR; TCRdb has only the in-frame clones, and not every one. The table has some 14,000 clones, approximately 91% seen once; the top ten hold less than 3.5%. Germline V gene lookup returns CDR1 ENHRY and CDR2 SYGVKD. This CDR3 has 14 amino acids. With 4 bases clipped from V and 9 bases from J, the junction kept 7 bases outside the gene matches. With respect to this clone: Its antigen is not known.

The sequencing used blood, collected from a patient who underwent chemoradiotherapy. V usage is TRBV10-3 and J usage is TRBJ2-1; 9 bases fit TRBD1. The TCR was taken from a human donor with HPV-associated anogenital cancer. CDR3 loop: CAISVGTGLGEQFF. CDR3 coding DNA: TGTGCCATCAGTGTTGGGACAGGGTTGGGTGAGCAGTTCTTC.